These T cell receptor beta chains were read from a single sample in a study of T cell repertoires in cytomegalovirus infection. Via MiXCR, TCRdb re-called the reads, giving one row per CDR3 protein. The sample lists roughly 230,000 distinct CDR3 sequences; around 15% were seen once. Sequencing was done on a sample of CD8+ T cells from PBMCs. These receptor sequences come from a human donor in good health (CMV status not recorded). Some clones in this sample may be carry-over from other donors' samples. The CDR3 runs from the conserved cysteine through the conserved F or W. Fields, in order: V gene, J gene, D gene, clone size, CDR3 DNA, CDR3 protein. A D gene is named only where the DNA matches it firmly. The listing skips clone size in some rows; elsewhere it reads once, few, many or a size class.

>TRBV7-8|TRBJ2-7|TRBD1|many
TGTGCCAGCAGCTTAGCGGGGACAGGGTTTACCTACGAGCAGTACTTC
CASSLAGTGFTYEQYF
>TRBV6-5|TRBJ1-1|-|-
TGTGCCAGCAGTTACCCCCGCCCCGTGGAAGCCAGCCCTGAAGCTTTCTTT
CASSYPRPVEASPEAFF
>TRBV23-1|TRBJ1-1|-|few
TGCGCCAGCAGTTATGGGTCGAATCAGGGGCCGAACACTGAAGCTTTCTTT
CASSYGSNQGPNTEAFF
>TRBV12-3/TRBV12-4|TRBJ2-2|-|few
TGTGCCACCACCTCCCGGAAAACGTCGAACACCGGGGAGCTGTTTTTT
CATTSRKTSNTGELFF
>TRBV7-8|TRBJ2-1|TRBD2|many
TGTGCCAGCAGCGCAGGACTAGCGGGCTCCTACAATGAGCAGTTCTTC
CASSAGLAGSYNEQFF
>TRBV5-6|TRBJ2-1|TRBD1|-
TGTGCCAGCAGCTCACAGGGGAGATCCACCTACAATGAGCAGTTCTTC
CASSSQGRSTYNEQFF
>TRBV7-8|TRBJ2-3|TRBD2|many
TGTGCCAGCAGCTTAGAGGGCGGGGGGAGCACAGATACGCAGTATTTT
CASSLEGGGSTDTQYF
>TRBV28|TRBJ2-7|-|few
TGTGCCAGCAGCCTAAGGGGTTTTGAGCAGTACTTC
CASSLRGFEQYF
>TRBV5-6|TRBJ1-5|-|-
TGTGCCAGCAGCTTGGGACTCGGGAATCAGCCCCAGCATTTT
CASSLGLGNQPQHF
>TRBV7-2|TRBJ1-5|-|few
TGTGCCAGCAGCGCGAAACTGGGCCCGGACGGACAGCCCCAGCATTTT
CASSAKLGPDGQPQHF
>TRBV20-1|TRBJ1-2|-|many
TGCAGTGCTAGAGATATAGCAGTAGGCCGTTTAGGCTACACCTTC
CSARDIAVGRLGYTF
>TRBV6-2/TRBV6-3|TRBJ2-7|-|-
TGTGCCAGCAGTTACAATGCAGGCACCTACGAGCAGTACTTC
CASSYNAGTYEQYF
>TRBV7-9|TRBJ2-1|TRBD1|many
TGTGCCAGCAGCTTAGACCACCGACAGGGTCTGCACAATGAGCAGTTCTTC
CASSLDHRQGLHNEQFF
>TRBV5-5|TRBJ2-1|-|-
TGTGCCAGCAGCTTGGCACCGCACAATGAGCAGTTCTTC
CASSLAPHNEQFF
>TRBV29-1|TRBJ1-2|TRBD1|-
TGCAGCGTTGGGCAGGGGGCAGAGGGCTACACCTTC
CSVGQGAEGYTF
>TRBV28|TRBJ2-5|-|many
TGTGCCAGCAGTTTAATCCCTGGATCCAAGACCCAGTACTTC
CASSLIPGSKTQYF
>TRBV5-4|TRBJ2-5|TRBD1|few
TGTGCCAGCGGGCTGGGACAGGAGGGAGAGACCCAGTACTTC
CASGLGQEGETQYF
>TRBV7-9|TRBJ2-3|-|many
TGTGCCAGCAGTCTCTGGGAGACAGATACGCAGTATTTT
CASSLWETDTQYF
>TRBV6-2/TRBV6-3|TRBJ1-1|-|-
TGTGCCAGCAGCCCCGATGGGGGGCGGACCAACCCTCGGGAAGCTTTCTTT
CASSPDGGRTNPREAFF
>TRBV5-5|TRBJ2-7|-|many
TGTGCCAGCAGCTTGCTAGCAGGCGAGCAGTACTTC
CASSLLAGEQYF
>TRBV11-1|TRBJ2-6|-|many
TGTGCCAGCAGCATCGAAAACTCTGGGGCCAACGTCCTGACTTTC
CASSIENSGANVLTF
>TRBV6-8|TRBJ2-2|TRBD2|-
TGTGCCAGCAGTTACTCGAGCTTTCTCGCGGGGGGGCCCACCGGGGAGCTGTTTTTT
CASSYSSFLAGGPTGELFF
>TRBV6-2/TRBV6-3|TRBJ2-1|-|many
TGTGCCAGCAGTACCGGACGGGTCAATGAGCAGTTCTTC
CASSTGRVNEQFF
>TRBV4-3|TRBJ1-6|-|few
TGCGCCAGCAGCCAAGGCGGAGTTAATTCACCCCTCCACTTT
CASSQGGVNSPLHF
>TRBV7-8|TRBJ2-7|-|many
TGTGCCACCGCAGGGGGGGGATACGAGCAGTACTTC
CATAGGGYEQYF
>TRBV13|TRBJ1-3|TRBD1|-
TGTGCCAGCAGCGAGCGGGGACAGGGACCAGGCGGAAACACCATATATTTT
CASSERGQGPGGNTIYF
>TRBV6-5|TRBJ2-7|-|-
TGTGCCAGCAGTCAGGTTGGGACCCACGAGCAGTACTTC
CASSQVGTHEQYF
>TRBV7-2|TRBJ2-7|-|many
TGTGCCAGCAGCTTAACGTCGGGGAACTTCCTCGAGCAGTACTTC
CASSLTSGNFLEQYF
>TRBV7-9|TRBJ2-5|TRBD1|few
TGTGCCAGCAGCTCCAACAGGGGACAAGAGACCCAGTACTTC
CASSSNRGQETQYF
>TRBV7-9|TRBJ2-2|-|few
TGTGCCAGCAGCTTAGGGTCCGTACCGGGGGACACCGGGGAGCTGTTTTTT
CASSLGSVPGDTGELFF
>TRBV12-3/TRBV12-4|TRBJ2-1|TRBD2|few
TGTGCCAGCAGACTCGGGGGGGGCCGTGATGAGCAGTTCTTC
CASRLGGGRDEQFF
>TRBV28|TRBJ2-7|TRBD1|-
TGTGCCAGCAGTCGGAGACAGGGCTTTGGGGAGCAGTACTTC
CASSRRQGFGEQYF
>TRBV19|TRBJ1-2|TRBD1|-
TGTGCCAGTAGTATGGGGACAGGAGAGGACTATGGCTACACCTTC
CASSMGTGEDYGYTF
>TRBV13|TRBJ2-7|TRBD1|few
TGTGCCAGCAGCTTAGATGGGACAGACACCGGGGAGCAGTACTTC
CASSLDGTDTGEQYF
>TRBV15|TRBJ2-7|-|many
TGTGCCACCAGCAGAGACCTCGGGGACTCCTACGAGCAGTACTTC
CATSRDLGDSYEQYF
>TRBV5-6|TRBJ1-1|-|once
TGTGCCAGCAGCTTAGGGAACAGGGCCCAGAACACTGAAGCTTTCTTT
CASSLGNRAQNTEAFF
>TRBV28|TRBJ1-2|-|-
TGTGCCAGCAGTATCGGGAGGGCAGGGGACTATGGCTACACCTTC
CASSIGRAGDYGYTF
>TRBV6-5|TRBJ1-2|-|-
TGTGCCAGCAGTTACTCCCCGACAGGAGCAGCTAACTATGGCTACACCTTC
CASSYSPTGAANYGYTF
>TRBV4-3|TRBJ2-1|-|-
TGCGCCAGCAGCCAGGTCAGTGGAAATGAGCAGTTCTTC
CASSQVSGNEQFF
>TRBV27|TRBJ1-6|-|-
TGTGCCAGCAGTTTATCACTGGGGGGGAATTCACCCCTCCACTTT
CASSLSLGGNSPLHF
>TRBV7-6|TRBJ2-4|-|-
TGTGCCAGCAGCTTAGAGGTTTCCAAAAACATTCAGTACTTC
CASSLEVSKNIQYF
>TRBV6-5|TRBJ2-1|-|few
TGTGCCAGCAGTTACGACGGGGCGGGGTACAATGAGCAGTTCTTC
CASSYDGAGYNEQFF
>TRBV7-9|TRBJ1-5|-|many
TGTGCCAGCAGCTTATATGAGGAGCCCCAGCATTTT
CASSLYEEPQHF
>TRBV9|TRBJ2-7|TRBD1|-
TGTGCCAGCAGCGTCGGGGACAGGGGATCCTACGAGCAGTACTTC
CASSVGDRGSYEQYF
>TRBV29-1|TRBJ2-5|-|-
TGCAGCGTTGAAGTAGGGACAACGGAAGAGACCCAGTACTTC
CSVEVGTTEETQYF
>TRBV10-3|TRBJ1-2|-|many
TGTGCCACCACCTCGGGAGGTTTTGGCTATGGCTACACCTTC
CATTSGGFGYGYTF
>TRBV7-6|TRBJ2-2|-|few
TGTGTCAGCAGCAAAGGGGCAGGGGTCACCGGGGAGCTGTTTTTT
CVSSKGAGVTGELFF
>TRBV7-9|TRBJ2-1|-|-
TGTGCCAGCAGCCCTAGGACAGTTGAGCTCTACAATGAGCAGTTCTTC
CASSPRTVELYNEQFF
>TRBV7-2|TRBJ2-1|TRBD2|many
TGTGCCAGCAGTTTCCTTAGCGGGGCCTCCTACAATGAGCAGTTCTTC
CASSFLSGASYNEQFF
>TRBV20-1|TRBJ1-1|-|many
TGCAGTGCCCGATCGACAGACGGGAGCACTGAAGCTTTCTTT
CSARSTDGSTEAFF
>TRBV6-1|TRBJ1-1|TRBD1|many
TGTGCCAGCACCCGGGGGAGAGAGGGGGCGGGTGTGGGTGAAGCTTTCTTT
CASTRGREGAGVGEAFF
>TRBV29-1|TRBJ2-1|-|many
TGCAGCGTCGAGGAGGGGTACAATGAGCAGTTCTTC
CSVEEGYNEQFF
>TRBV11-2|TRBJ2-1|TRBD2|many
TGTGCCAGCAGCTTAGGAAGGACTAGCGGCTACAATGAGCAGTTCTTC
CASSLGRTSGYNEQFF
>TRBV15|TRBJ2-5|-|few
TGTGCCACCAGCAGAGGACGGGAGCAAGAGACCCAGTACTTC
CATSRGREQETQYF
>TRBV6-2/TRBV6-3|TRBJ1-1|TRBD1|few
TGTGCCAGCAGCTTCTTACCCTTGTGGACAGGGGGCATATCGGAGGCTTTCTTT
CASSFLPLWTGGISEAFF